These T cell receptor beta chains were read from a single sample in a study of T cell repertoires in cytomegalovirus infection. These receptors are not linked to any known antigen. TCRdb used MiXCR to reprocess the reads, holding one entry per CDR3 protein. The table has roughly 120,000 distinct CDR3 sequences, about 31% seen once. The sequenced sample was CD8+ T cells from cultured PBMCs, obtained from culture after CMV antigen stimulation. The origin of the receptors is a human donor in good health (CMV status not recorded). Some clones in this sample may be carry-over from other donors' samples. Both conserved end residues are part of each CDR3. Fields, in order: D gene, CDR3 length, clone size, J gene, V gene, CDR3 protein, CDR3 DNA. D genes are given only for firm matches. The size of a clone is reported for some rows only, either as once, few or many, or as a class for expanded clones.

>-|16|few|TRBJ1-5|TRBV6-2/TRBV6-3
CASSYPDTYSNQPQHF
TGTGCCAGCAGTTACCCGGACACTTATAGCAATCAGCCCCAGCATTTT
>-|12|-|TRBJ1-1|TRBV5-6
CASSLVSSEAFF
TGTGCCAGCAGCTTGGTAAGTTCTGAAGCTTTCTTT
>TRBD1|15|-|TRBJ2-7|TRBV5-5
CASSSPHTGAYEQYF
TGTGCCAGCAGCTCGCCCCACACAGGGGCCTACGAGCAGTACTTC
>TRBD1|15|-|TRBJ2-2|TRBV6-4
CASSAGQANTGELFF
TGTGCCAGCAGTGCCGGACAGGCGAACACCGGGGAGCTGTTTTTT
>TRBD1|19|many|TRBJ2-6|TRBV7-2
CASSLAPDRGEPGANVLTF
TGTGCCAGCAGCTTAGCACCGGACAGGGGCGAACCTGGGGCCAACGTCCTGACTTTC
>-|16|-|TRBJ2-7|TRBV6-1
CASSEASGASHYEQYF
TGTGCCAGCAGTGAAGCCTCCGGGGCTTCGCACTACGAGCAGTACTTC
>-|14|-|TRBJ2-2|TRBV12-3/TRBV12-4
CASSFWQGTGELFF
TGTGCCAGCAGTTTTTGGCAGGGCACCGGGGAGCTGTTTTTT
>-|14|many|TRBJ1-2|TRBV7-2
CASSLSAGNYGYTF
TGTGCCAGCAGCCTCTCCGCCGGGAACTATGGCTACACCTTC
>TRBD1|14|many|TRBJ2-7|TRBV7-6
CASSSGTGVYEQYF
TGTGCCAGCAGCTCCGGGACAGGGGTCTACGAGCAGTACTTC
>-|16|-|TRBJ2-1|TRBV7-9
CASSLVGGARYNEQFF
TGTGCCAGCAGCTTAGTTGGGGGGGCGCGCTACAATGAGCAGTTCTTC
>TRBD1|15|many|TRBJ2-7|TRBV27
CASTSGTGGSYEQYF
TGTGCCAGCACCTCCGGGACAGGGGGCTCATACGAGCAGTACTTC
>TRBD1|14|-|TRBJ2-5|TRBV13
CASSGYRGRETQYF
TGTGCCAGCAGCGGATACAGGGGCAGAGAGACCCAGTACTTC